This is a list of T cell receptor beta chains from one sample in a study of blood T cell repertoires in COVID-19. Sequencing used immunoSEQ multiplex PCR; TCRdb keeps in-frame clones, though not all of them. This sample has hundreds of thousands of clones, with roughly 88% found just once. The sample comprised PBMCs or T cells enriched from blood (not recorded which). The source of these receptors is a woman in her 30s who had recovered from COVID-19. Each CDR3 is given with its conserved first and last residue. A D gene is named only where the DNA matches it firmly. Size is stated for part of the rows, as once, few or many counts, or as a class when the clone is expanded.

>TRBV19|NA|once|TRBJ1-6|16
TGTGCCAGTAGTATGACCGGAGCCGACTATAATTCACCCCTCCACTTT
CASSMTGADYNSPLHF
>TRBV9|TRBD1|NA|TRBJ2-2|16
TGTGCCAGCAGCGTATATGACAGGGGGCACACCGGGGAGCTGTTTTTT
CASSVYDRGHTGELFF
>TRBV11-2|NA|NA|TRBJ2-5|13
TGTGCCAGCAGCTTAGATCGAGGAGAGACCCAGTACTTC
CASSLDRGETQYF
>TRBV28|NA|NA|TRBJ2-5|14
TGTGCCAGCAGTCCTGGACAGTCTCTAGAGACCCAGTACTTC
CASSPGQSLETQYF
>TRBV7-8|NA|NA|TRBJ1-6|17
TGTGCCAGCAGCCTCGTCTCTGGGCAGGGGTTTAATTCACCCCTCCACTTT
CASSLVSGQGFNSPLHF
>TRBV6-2/TRBV6-3|TRBD2|NA|TRBJ2-7|15
TGTGCCAGCAGTCCCTCTCAGCGGGGGGGTTACGAGCAGTACTTC
CASSPSQRGGYEQYF
>TRBV3-1/TRBV3-2|TRBD2|NA|TRBJ2-3|17
TGTGCCAGCAGCTATCGATCTAGCGGGGGGTCCTTAGATACGCAGTATTTT
CASSYRSSGGSLDTQYF
>TRBV7-8|TRBD2|NA|TRBJ2-7|16
TGTGCCAGCAGCTTGATTAGCGGGAGACCAACCTACGAGCAGTACTTC
CASSLISGRPTYEQYF
>TRBV4-3|NA|NA|TRBJ2-7|18
TGCGCCAGCAGCCAAGATCGGGGAGGGGGGAATTGGGTGTACGAGCAGTACTTC
CASSQDRGGGNWVYEQYF
>TRBV10-3|TRBD1|NA|TRBJ2-7|15
TGTGCCATCAGTCCTACAGGGGCTGGCCTCTACGAGCAGTACTTC
CAISPTGAGLYEQYF
>TRBV18|NA|NA|TRBJ1-1|14
TGTGCCAGCTCACCGGCGACAGGGAACACTGAAGCTTTCTTT
CASSPATGNTEAFF
>TRBV6-5|TRBD1|few|TRBJ1-2|14
TGTGCCAGCATCGGAGGACAGGGGGTAATTGGCTACACCTTC
CASIGGQGVIGYTF
>TRBV5-1|TRBD1|few|TRBJ1-2|14
TGCGCCAGCAGCTTGAAAGGGGGCGGAGGAGGCTACACCTTC
CASSLKGGGGGYTF
>TRBV2|NA|NA|TRBJ1-2|11
TGTGCCAGCCGGGGGACGGGACCCTACACCTTC
CASRGTGPYTF
>TRBV4-1|NA|NA|TRBJ1-5|17
TGCGCCAGCAGCCAAGTTATAGCGCAGACTAGCAATCAGCCCCAGCATTTT
CASSQVIAQTSNQPQHF
>TRBV18|NA|NA|TRBJ2-4|13
TGTGCCAGCTCACCCGGGGCCAAAAACATTCAGTACTTC
CASSPGAKNIQYF
>TRBV6-5|NA|NA|TRBJ1-2|14
TGTGCCAGCAGTTACACTGACAGAAACTATGGCTACACCTTC
CASSYTDRNYGYTF
>TRBV5-4|NA|NA|TRBJ1-2|14
TGTGCCAGCAGCTTGGGGTCGACTGGAGGAGGCTACACCTTC
CASSLGSTGGGYTF
>TRBV28|NA|NA|TRBJ1-4|17
TGTGCCAGCAGCTCCATGTACACTACGCAAACTAATGAAAAACTGTTTTTT
CASSSMYTTQTNEKLFF
>TRBV7-8|NA|NA|TRBJ2-1|12
TGTGCCAGCAGCTTAGCGACCGGGGAGCAGTTCTTC
CASSLATGEQFF
>TRBV5-1|TRBD2|NA|TRBJ2-5|15
TGCGCCAGCAGCTCAGTAGCGGGAGATGAGTTGACCCAGTACTTC
CASSSVAGDELTQYF
>TRBV5-1|TRBD1|NA|TRBJ2-7|16
TGCGCCAGCAGCGACTTTAGCTGGGACAGAGCCTACGAGCAGTACTTC
CASSDFSWDRAYEQYF
>TRBV27|NA|NA|TRBJ2-3|16
TGTGCCAGCAGTTTATCCCCGGGGGGCTACGCAGATACGCAGTATTTT
CASSLSPGGYADTQYF
>TRBV6-5|NA|NA|TRBJ1-4|13
TGTGCCAGCAGTTACCCGGGGGATGAAAAACTGTTTTTT
CASSYPGDEKLFF
>TRBV10-3|NA|NA|TRBJ1-3|12
TGTGCCATCAGTAGGACAGAAAACACCATATATTTT
CAISRTENTIYF
>TRBV27|NA|NA|TRBJ2-3|16
TGTGCCAGCAGTTTATCCGCGGGGGCTGCGGCAGATACGCAGTATTTT
CASSLSAGAAADTQYF
>TRBV28|TRBD2|NA|TRBJ2-5|17
TGTGCCAGCAGTTTGCGCCAGGGTAGGCGGGGGAAAGAGACCCAGTACTTC
CASSLRQGRRGKETQYF
>TRBV5-6|NA|NA|TRBJ1-2|14
TGTGCCAGCAGCGTACAGGGAGTTGGGTATGGCTACACCTTC
CASSVQGVGYGYTF
>TRBV9|NA|NA|TRBJ1-1|11
TGTGCCAGCGGGGGGATGGATGAAGCTTTCTTT
CASGGMDEAFF
>TRBV18|NA|few|TRBJ2-3|15
TGTGCCAGCTCAGATTCTCTAGCGCTGGGGAATACGCAGTATTTT
CASSDSLALGNTQYF
>TRBV5-6|TRBD2|NA|TRBJ2-3|14
TGTGCCAGCAGCTTGTTACTAGCGGTAGATACGCAGTATTTT
CASSLLLAVDTQYF
>TRBV7-9|NA|NA|TRBJ1-1|14
TGTGCCAGCAGCCTGACCCAGGGGCTCACTGAAGCTTTCTTT
CASSLTQGLTEAFF
>TRBV19|NA|NA|TRBJ2-2|18
TGTGCCAGTAGTATCCACCTCCCGGGCAGGGCGAACACCGGGGAGCTGTTTTTT
CASSIHLPGRANTGELFF
>TRBV11-3|TRBD1|once|TRBJ1-2|14
TGTGCCAGCAGCTTAGTTCCCGGACAGGGGCGCTACACCTTC
CASSLVPGQGRYTF
>TRBV5-6|NA|NA|TRBJ1-2|13
TGTGCCAGCAGCTTGGGGACAGCAGATGGCTACACCTTC
CASSLGTADGYTF
>TRBV28|TRBD1|NA|TRBJ1-2|13
TGTGCCACCGAGGACAGGGGCAACTATGGCTACACCTTC
CATEDRGNYGYTF
>TRBV7-2|NA|NA|TRBJ2-7|14
TGTGCCAGCAGCTTTACGCGGGCCGAAAACGAGCAGTACTTC
CASSFTRAENEQYF
>TRBV28|NA|once|TRBJ2-5|15
TGTGCCAGCAGTTTCCTACTCGGGGGAGTGGGGACCCAGTACTTC
CASSFLLGGVGTQYF
>TRBV27|TRBD1|NA|TRBJ2-6|17
TGTGCCAGCACGTACGGGACAGGGGTTGGTGGGGCCAACGTCCTGACTTTC
CASTYGTGVGGANVLTF
>TRBV6-5|TRBD1|NA|TRBJ1-3|14
TGTGCCAGCAGTTATCGACAGGGGGTAAACACCATATATTTT
CASSYRQGVNTIYF
>TRBV2|TRBD1|few|TRBJ1-2|18
TGTGCCAGCAGGACCCCTTTTGGGACAGGGGGCGATGGGTATGGCTACACCTTC
CASRTPFGTGGDGYGYTF
>TRBV2|NA|NA|TRBJ1-5|13
TGTGCCACCCGACAGGAAGGCAATCAGCCCCAGCATTTT
CATRQEGNQPQHF
>TRBV28|TRBD1|NA|TRBJ1-5|12
TGTGCCAGCAGCTCAGGGGGACAGCCCCAGCATTTT
CASSSGGQPQHF
>TRBV13|NA|NA|TRBJ2-3|16
TGTGCCAGCAGCATCTATCGGCTAGCGGAACAGGGTACGCAGTATTTT
CASSIYRLAEQGTQYF
>TRBV14|NA|NA|TRBJ1-2|14
TGTGCCAGCAGCCAAGTTGGCGGTCCTAGGGGCTACACCTTC
CASSQVGGPRGYTF
>TRBV19|NA|NA|TRBJ2-1|15
TGTGCCAGTGCCGGAGGGGGGGCGGACTACAATGAGCAGTTCTTC
CASAGGGADYNEQFF
>TRBV7-6|TRBD2|NA|TRBJ2-3|16
TGTGCCAGCACCCGACTAGCGGGAGGCCTCACAGATACGCAGTATTTT
CASTRLAGGLTDTQYF
>TRBV30|NA|NA|TRBJ1-6|14
TGTGCCGGGGGGACGGGGAGCGGTAATTCACCCCTCCACTTT
CAGGTGSGNSPLHF
>TRBV28|NA|few|TRBJ1-2|11
TGTGCCAGCAGCGGTTCCTATGGCTACACCTTC
CASSGSYGYTF